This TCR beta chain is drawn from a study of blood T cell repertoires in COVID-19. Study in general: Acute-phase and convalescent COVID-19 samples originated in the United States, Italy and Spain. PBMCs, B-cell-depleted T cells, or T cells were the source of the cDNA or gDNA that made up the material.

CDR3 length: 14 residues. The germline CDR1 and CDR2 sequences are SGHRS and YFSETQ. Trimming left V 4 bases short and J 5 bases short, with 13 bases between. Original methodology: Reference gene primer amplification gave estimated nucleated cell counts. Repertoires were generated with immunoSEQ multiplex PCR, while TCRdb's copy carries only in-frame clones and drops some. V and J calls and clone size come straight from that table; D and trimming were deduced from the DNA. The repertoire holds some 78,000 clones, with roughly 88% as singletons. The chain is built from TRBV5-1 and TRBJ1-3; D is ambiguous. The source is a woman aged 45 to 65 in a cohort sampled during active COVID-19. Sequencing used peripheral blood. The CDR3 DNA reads TGCGCCAGCAGCCCCTCGGTTGGTCGAAACACCATATATTTT. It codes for CASSPSVGRNTIYF.